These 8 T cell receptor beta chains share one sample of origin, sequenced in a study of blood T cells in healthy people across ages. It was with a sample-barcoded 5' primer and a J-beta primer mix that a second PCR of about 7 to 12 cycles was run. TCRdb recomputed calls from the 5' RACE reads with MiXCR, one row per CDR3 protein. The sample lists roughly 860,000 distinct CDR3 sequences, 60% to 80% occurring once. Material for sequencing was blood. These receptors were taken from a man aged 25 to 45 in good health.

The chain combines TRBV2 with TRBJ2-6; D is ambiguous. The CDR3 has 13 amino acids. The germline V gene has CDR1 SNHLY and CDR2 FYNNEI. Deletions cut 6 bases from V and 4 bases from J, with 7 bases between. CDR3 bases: TGTGCCAGCAGGAAGAGGGGGGCCAACGTCCTGACTTTC. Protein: CASRKRGANVLTF.

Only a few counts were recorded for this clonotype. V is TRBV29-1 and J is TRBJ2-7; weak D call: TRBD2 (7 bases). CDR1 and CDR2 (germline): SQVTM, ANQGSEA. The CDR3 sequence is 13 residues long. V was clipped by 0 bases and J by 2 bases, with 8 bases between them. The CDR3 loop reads CSVEDGGPYEQYF. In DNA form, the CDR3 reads TGCAGCGTTGAAGACGGGGGGCCCTACGAGCAGTACTTC.

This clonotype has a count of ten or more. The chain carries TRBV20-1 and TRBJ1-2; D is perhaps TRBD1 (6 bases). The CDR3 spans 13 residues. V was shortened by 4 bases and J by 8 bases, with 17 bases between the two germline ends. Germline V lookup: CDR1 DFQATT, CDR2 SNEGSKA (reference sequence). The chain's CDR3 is CSATTGPNSGYTF. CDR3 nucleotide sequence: TGCAGTGCTACGACAGGCCCCAACTCGGGCTACACCTTC.

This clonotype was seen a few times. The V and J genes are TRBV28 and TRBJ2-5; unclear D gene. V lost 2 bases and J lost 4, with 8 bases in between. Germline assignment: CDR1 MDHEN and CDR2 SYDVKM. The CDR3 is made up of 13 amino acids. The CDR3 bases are TGTGCCAGCAGTTTACTAGGGCCAGAGACCCAGTACTTC. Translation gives CASSLLGPETQYF.

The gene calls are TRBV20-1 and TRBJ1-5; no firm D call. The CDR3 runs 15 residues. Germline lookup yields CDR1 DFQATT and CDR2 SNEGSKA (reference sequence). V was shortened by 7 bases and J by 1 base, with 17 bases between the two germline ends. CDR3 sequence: CSVIGPPRSNQPQHF. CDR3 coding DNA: TGCAGTGTTATCGGGCCGCCGCGAAGCAATCAGCCCCAGCATTTT.

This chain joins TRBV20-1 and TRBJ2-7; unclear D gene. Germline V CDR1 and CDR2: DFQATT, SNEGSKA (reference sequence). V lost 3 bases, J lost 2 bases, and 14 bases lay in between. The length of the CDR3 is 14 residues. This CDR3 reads CSASSQHGAYEQYF. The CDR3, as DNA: TGCAGTGCTAGTTCTCAACATGGGGCCTACGAGCAGTACTTC.

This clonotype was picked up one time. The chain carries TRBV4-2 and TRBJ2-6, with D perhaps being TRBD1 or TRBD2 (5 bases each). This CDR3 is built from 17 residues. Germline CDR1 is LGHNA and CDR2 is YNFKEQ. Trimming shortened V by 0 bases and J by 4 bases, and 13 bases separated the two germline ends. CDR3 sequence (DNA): TGTGCCAGCAGCCAAGATTTCGGGGCCGCCGGGGCCAACGTCCTGACTTTC. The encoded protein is CASSQDFGAAGANVLTF.

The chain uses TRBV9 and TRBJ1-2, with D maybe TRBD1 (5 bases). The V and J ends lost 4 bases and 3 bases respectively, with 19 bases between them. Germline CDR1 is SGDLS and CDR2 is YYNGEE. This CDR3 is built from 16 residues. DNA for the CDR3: TGTGCCAGCAGCCCGTTTCAGGGTGGGGTGGACTATGGCTACACCTTC. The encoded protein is CASSPFQGGVDYGYTF.